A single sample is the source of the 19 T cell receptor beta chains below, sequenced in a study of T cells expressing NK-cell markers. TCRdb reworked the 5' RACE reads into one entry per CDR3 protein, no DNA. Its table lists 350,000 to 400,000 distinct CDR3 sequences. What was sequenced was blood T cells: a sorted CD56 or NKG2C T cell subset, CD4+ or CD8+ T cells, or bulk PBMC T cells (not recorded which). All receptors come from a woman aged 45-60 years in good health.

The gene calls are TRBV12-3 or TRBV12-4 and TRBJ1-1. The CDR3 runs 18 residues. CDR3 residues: CASRLGTWVNIANTEAFF.

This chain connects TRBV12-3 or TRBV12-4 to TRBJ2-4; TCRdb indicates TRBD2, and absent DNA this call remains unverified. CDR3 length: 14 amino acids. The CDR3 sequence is CASSLSASGNPQYF.

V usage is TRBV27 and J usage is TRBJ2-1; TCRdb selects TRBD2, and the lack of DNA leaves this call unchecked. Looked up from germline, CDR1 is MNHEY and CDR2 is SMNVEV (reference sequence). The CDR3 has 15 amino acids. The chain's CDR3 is CASSLRTGGPNEQFF.

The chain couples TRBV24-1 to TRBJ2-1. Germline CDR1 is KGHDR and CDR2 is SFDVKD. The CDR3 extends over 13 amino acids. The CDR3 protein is CATSDGKVNEQFF.

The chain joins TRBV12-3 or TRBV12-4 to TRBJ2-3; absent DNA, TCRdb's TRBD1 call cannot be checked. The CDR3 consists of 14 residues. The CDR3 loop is CASTDTTSTDTQYF.

The CDR3 spells CASSVEGLAGVNEQFF. This chain joins TRBV9 and TRBJ2-1; TCRdb designates TRBD2, a call that cannot be tested without DNA. Germline assignment: CDR1 SGDLS and CDR2 YYNGEE. This CDR3 comprises 16 residues. Drawing the rest from reference TRBV9 and TRBJ2-1, the complete variable domain is DSGVTQTPKHLITATGQRVTLRCSPRSGDLSVYWYQQSLDQGLQFLIQYYNGEERAKGNILERFSAQQFPDLHSELNLSSLELGDSALYFCASSVEGLAGVNEQFFGPGTRLTVL.

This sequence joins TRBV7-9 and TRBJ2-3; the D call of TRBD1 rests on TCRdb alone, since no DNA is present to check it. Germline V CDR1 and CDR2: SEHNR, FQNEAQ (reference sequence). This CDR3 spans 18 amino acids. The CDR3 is CASSYRRVTLDATDTQYF.

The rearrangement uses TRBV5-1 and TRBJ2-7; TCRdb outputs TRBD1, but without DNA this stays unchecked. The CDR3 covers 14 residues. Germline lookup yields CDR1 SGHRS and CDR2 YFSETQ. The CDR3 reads CASRGYRNTYEQYF.

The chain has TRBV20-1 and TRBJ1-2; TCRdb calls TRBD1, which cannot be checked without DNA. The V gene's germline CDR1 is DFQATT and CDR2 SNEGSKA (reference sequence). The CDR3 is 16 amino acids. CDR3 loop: CSAREHVGGQGYGYTF.

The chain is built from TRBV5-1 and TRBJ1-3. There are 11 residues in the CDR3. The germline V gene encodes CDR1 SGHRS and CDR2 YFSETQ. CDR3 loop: CASRELGTIYF. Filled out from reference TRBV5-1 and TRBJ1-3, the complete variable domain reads KAGVTQTPRYLIKTRGQQVTLSCSPISGHRSVSWYQQTPGQGLQFLFEYFSETQRNKGNFPGRFSGRQFSNSRSEMNVSTLELGDSALYLCASRELGTIYFGEGSWLTVV.

This CDR3 is CASSVRQGGGGYTF. This chain joins TRBV7-9 and TRBJ1-2; TCRdb reports TRBD1, a call that lacks DNA to check it against. CDR3 length: 14 amino acids. Germline CDR1 and CDR2: SEHNR and FQNEAQ (reference sequence).

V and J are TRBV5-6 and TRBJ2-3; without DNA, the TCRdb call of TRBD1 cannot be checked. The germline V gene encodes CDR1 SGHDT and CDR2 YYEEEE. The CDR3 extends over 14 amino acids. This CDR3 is CASSFTGGADTQYF. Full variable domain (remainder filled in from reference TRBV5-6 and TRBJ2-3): DAGVTQSPTHLIKTRGQQVTLRCSPKSGHDTVSWYQQALGQGPQFIFQYYEEEERQRGNFPDRFSGHQFPNYSSELNVNALLLGDSALYLCASSFTGGADTQYFGPGTRLTVL.

The CDR3: CASSLSGTGGFGANVLTF. The rearrangement uses TRBV11-2 and TRBJ2-6; the TCRdb call, TRBD1, lacks DNA for checking. From germline, CDR1 is SGHAT and CDR2 FQNNGV. The length of the CDR3 is 18 residues.

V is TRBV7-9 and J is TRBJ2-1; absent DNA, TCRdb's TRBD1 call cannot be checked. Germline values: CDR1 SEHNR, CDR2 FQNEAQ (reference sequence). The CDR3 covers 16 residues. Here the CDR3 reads CASSLGWDSNYNEQFF.

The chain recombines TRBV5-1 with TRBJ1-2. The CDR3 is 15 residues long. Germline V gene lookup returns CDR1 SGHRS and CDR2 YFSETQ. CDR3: CASSLETQRANGYTF.

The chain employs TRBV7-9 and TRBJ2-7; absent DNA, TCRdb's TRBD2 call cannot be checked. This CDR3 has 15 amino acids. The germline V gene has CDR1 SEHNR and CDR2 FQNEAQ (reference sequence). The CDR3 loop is CASSRMGNLAGEQYF.

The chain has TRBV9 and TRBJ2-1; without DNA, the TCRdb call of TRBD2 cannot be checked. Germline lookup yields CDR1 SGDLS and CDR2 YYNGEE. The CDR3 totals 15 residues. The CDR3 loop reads CASSVAEWQGGEQFF.

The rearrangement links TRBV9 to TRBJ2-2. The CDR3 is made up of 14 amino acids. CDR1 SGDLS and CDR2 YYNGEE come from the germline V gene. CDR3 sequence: CASSLLLDTGELFF.

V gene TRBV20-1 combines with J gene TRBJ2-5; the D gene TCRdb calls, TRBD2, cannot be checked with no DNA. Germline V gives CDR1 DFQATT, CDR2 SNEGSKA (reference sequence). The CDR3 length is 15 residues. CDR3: CSANLIGPTLETQYF.